The 12 T cell receptor beta chains presented below share a single source sample, sequenced in a study of T cell responses to AZD1222 COVID-19 vaccine. Here immunoSEQ multiplex PCR was the method, and the copy in TCRdb shows in-frame clones only, minus some. The sample holds under 150,000 clones; roughly 88% are singletons and the top ten take 1.9%. The specimen was peripheral blood, collected 28 days after the second AZD1222 dose. All receptors come from an adult who received the AZD1222 COVID-19 vaccine.

The chain combines TRBV29-1 with TRBJ2-5; the D is unclear. The ends were cut back, 0 bases at V and 0 bases at J, with 8 bases in the middle. Germline V gene lookup returns CDR1 SQVTM and CDR2 ANQGSEA. This CDR3 contains 14 residues. The CDR3 spells CSVEDRKYQETQYF. The CDR3, as DNA: TGCAGCGTTGAAGATCGGAAGTACCAAGAGACCCAGTACTTC.

The gene calls are TRBV7-5 and TRBJ2-1; the table names TRBD2, a call not compared with the DNA. TRBV7-5 is assigned pseudogene status. The CDR3 is 21 amino acids. CDR3 protein: CVRSPTYPGLAELSSYNEQFF. CDR3 nucleotide sequence: TGTGTCAGAAGCCCAACCTACCCGGGACTAGCGGAACTGAGCTCCTACAATGAGCAGTTCTTC.

V is TRBV6-1 and J is TRBJ2-1; D is possibly TRBD1 (6 bases). CDR1 and CDR2 (germline): MNHNS, SASEGT. The germline V and J ends were trimmed by 2 bases and 8 bases, with 10 bases remaining between them. The CDR3 length is 13 residues. The CDR3, as DNA: TGTGCCAGCAGTGAACAGGGGCTTGATGAGCAGTTCTTC. It is translated as CASSEQGLDEQFF.

V gene TRBV10-1 combines with J gene TRBJ1-3; no clear D. Germline CDR1 WNHNN, CDR2 SYGVQD (reference sequence). V gave up 11 bases and J gave up 3 bases, with 17 bases separating them. The CDR3 extends over 14 amino acids. The CDR3 here is CASTGGVFGNTIYF. The DNA of the CDR3 is TGCGCCTCGACGGGAGGTGTTTTTGGAAACACCATATATTTT.

The V and J genes are TRBV5-6 and TRBJ1-1; D gene uncertain. The germline V gene encodes CDR1 SGHDT and CDR2 YYEEEE. This CDR3 spans 12 amino acids. Trimming stripped 0 bases from V and 6 bases from J, with 6 bases between. CDR3 region: CASSLAQSEAFF. CDR3 DNA sequence: TGTGCCAGCAGCTTGGCTCAATCTGAAGCTTTCTTT.

This rearrangement joins TRBV15 to TRBJ1-5; D is uncertain. CDR1 and CDR2 from the germline V gene are LNHNV and YYDKDF (reference sequence). This CDR3 has 13 amino acids. Deletions cut 0 bases from V and 4 bases from J, with 4 bases between. This chain's CDR3 is CATSRERNQPQHF. The CDR3 nucleotides are TGTGCCACCAGCAGAGAACGTAATCAGCCCCAGCATTTT.

The chain is built from TRBV7-9 and TRBJ2-1, with D maybe TRBD2 (5 bases). V shed 1 base and J shed 4 bases, with 11 bases lying between them. In germline, CDR1 is SEHNR, CDR2 FQNEAQ (reference sequence). The CDR3 has 15 residues. The CDR3 sequence is CASSLVTSSYNEQFF. Written as DNA, the CDR3 is TGTGCCAGCAGCTTAGTCACTAGTTCATACAATGAGCAGTTCTTC.

The V and J genes are TRBV19 and TRBJ1-3, with a possible D match to TRBD1 (6 bases). The germline gives CDR1 LNHDA, CDR2 SQIVND (reference sequence). The CDR3 runs 14 residues. V was clipped by 5 bases and J by 3 bases, with 11 bases between them. CDR3 sequence reads: CASSRGGNGNTIYF. Here the CDR3 DNA reads TGTGCCAGTAGTCGAGGGGGAAATGGAAACACCATATATTTT.

A word on this clone: Other DNA sequences in the sample encode the same CDR3. The chain is built from TRBV18 and TRBJ1-1; 7 bases fit TRBD1. The V gene end was trimmed by 1 base and the J gene end by 3 bases; junction bases not matched to a gene: 5. CDR3 length: 15 amino acids. Germline assignment: CDR1 KGHSH and CDR2 LQKENI. The CDR3 reads CASSPQGARDTEAFF. The CDR3 coding sequence is TGTGCCAGCTCACCACAGGGGGCGCGGGACACTGAAGCTTTCTTT.

V usage is TRBV5-1 and J usage is TRBJ2-5; the D gene is possibly TRBD2 (6 bases). Deletions cut 4 bases from V and 7 bases from J, with 14 bases between. From germline, CDR1 is SGHRS and CDR2 YFSETQ. This CDR3 has 13 residues. CDR3: CASSPEMGGTQYF. CDR3 DNA sequence: TGCGCCAGCAGCCCCGAGATGGGGGGGACCCAGTACTTC.

The chain combines TRBV29-1 with TRBJ2-1; 12 bases match TRBD2. CDR3 size: 15 residues. Germline V lookup: CDR1 SQVTM, CDR2 ANQGSEA. V shed 7 bases and J 8 bases; nucleotides not matched to a gene: 12. In DNA form, the CDR3 reads TGCAGCGCTCCTTCGACTAGCGGGAGTGTCGATGAGCAGTTCTTC. It codes for CSAPSTSGSVDEQFF.

CDR3: CASSEEQRAYNEQFF. Written as DNA, the CDR3 is TGTGCCAGCAGTGAAGAGCAGCGGGCCTACAATGAGCAGTTCTTC. The genes are TRBV6-1 and TRBJ2-1; D might be TRBD2 (6 bases). V lost 1 base to trimming and J lost 2 bases, with 9 bases between them. This CDR3 is 15 amino acids long. The germline CDR1 and CDR2 sequences are MNHNS and SASEGT.